The subject of this entry is one T cell receptor beta chain. This entry is derived from a study of shared clonotypes between healthy human individuals. CDR3 length: 14 residues. Trimming removed 3 bases from V and 3 bases from J, with 10 bases in between. Looked up from germline, CDR1 is MNHEY and CDR2 is SMNVEV (reference sequence). Healthy HIV-negative adults without recent acute infections or vaccinations served as donors. Produced via immunoSEQ multiplex PCR; TCRdb's table is partial and in-frame only. The sample carries about 380,000 clones, approximately 97% recorded once. This clonotype was sampled from a man aged 25-40 years in good health. V usage is TRBV27 and J usage is TRBJ2-3, with D possibly called TRBD1 or TRBD2 (5 bases each). The sample was memory CD8+ T cells sorted from blood. Subset denoted: CD45RO+ cells pooled with CCR7-negative TemRA cells. In DNA, the CDR3 is TGTGCCAGCAGTTTGGTGGGACCGACAGATACGCAGTATTTT. Its translation: CASSLVGPTDTQYF.